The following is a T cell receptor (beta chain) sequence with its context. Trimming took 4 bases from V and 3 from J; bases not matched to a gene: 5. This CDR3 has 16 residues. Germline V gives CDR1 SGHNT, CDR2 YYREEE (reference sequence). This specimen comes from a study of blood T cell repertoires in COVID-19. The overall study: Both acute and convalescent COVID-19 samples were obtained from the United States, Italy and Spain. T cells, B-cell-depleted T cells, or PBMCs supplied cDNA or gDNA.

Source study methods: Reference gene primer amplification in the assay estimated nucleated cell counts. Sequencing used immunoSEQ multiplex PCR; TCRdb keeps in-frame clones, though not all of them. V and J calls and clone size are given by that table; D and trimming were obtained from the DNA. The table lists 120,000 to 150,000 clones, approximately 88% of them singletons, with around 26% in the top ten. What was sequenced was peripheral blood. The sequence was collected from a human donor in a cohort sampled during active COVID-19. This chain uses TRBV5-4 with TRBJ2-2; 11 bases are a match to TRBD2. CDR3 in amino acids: CASSNGLAGYTGELFF. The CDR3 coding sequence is TGTGCCAGCAGCAATGGACTAGCGGGTTACACCGGGGAGCTGTTTTTT.